This T cell receptor (beta chain) originates from a study of siplizumab effects on memory and regulatory T cells. As regards this clone: Its antigen is still unknown.

The CDR3 is 15 residues long. CDR1 and CDR2 (germline): SGHNT, YENEEA. Trimming removed 1 base from V and 2 bases from J, with 11 bases in between. Data came from immunoSEQ multiplex PCR; TCRdb stores just in-frame clones and leaves some out. The table records about 110,000 clones, about nine tenths of them present only once. Study-wide results and limits: No assignable naive or memory phenotype existed for roughly 75-97% of proliferating CD4+ or CD8+ clones. Unstimulated subset assignment was obtained for only a minor fraction of alloreactive clones. Significantly reduced by siplizumab was the cumulative frequency of alloreactive sequences, namely those traceable to unstimulated CD4+ memory cells. In siplizumab cultures, the suppressive function of proliferating Tregs remained unconfirmed.

The receptor was isolated from a human donor in good health. Sequencing used CD4+ T cells sorted from blood. V and J are TRBV11-3 and TRBJ2-5, with D tentatively TRBD2 (5 bases). CDR3: CASSLGAGRQETQYF. Here the CDR3 DNA reads TGTGCCAGCAGCTTAGGTGCGGGTCGGCAAGAGACCCAGTACTTC. Combining the CDR3 with reference TRBV11-3 and TRBJ2-5 gives the whole variable domain EAGVVQSPRYKIIEKKQPVAFWCNPISGHNTLYWYLQNLGQGPELLIRYENEEAVDDSQLPKDRFSAERLKGVDSTLKIQPAELGDSAVYLCASSLGAGRQETQYFGPGTRLLVL.